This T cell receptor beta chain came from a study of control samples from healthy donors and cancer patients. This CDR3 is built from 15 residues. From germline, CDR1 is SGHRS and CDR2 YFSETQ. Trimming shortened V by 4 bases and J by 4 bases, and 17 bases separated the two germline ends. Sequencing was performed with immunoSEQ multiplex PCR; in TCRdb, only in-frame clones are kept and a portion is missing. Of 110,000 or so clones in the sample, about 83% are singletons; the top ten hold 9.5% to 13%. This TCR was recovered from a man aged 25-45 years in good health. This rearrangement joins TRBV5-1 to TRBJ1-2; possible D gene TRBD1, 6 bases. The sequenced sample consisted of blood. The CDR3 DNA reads TGCGCCAGCAGCCTCAGACAGGACCCCATCTATGGCTACACCTTC. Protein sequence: CASSLRQDPIYGYTF.